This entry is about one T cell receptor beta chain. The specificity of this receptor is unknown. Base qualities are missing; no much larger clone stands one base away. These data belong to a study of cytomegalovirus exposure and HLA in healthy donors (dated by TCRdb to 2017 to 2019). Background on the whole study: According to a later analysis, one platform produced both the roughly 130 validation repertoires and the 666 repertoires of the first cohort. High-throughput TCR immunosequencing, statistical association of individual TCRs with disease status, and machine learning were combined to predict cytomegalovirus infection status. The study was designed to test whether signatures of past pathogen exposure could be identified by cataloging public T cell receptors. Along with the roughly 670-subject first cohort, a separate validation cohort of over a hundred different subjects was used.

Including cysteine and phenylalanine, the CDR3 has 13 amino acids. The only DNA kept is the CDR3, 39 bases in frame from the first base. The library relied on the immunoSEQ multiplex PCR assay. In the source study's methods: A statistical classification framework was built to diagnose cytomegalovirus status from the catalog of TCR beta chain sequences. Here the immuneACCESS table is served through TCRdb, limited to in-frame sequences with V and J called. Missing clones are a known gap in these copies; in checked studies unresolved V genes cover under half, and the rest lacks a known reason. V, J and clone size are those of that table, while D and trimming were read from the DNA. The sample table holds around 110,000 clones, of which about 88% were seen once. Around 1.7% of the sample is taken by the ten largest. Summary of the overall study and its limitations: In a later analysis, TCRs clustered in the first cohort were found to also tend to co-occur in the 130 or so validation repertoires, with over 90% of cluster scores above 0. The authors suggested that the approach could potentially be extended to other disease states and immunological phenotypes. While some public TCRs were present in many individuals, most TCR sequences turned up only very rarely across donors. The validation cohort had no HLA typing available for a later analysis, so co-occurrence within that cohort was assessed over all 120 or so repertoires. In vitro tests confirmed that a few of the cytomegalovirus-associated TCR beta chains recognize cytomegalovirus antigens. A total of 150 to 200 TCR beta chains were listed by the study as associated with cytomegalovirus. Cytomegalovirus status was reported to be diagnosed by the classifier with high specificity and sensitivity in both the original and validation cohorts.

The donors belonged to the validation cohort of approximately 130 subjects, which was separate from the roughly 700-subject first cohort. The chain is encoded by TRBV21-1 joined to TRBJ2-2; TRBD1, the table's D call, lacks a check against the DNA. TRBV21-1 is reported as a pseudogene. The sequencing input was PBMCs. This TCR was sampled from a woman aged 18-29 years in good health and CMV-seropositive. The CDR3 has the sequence CASSLTGTGELFF. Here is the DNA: TGTGCCAGCAGCTTGACAGGGACCGGGGAGCTGTTTTTT.